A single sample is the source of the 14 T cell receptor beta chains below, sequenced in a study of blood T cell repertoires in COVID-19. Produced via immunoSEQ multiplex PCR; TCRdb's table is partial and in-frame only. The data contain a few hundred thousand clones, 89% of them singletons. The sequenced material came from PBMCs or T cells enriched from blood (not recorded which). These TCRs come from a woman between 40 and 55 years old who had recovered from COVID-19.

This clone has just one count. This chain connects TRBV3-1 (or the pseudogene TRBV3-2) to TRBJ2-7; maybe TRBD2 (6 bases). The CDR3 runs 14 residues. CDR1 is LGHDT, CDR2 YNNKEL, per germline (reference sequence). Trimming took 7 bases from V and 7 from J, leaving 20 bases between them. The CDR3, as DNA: TGTGCCAGCAATACGGGGGTCACGGAGGTGGAGCAGTACTTC. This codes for CASNTGVTEVEQYF.

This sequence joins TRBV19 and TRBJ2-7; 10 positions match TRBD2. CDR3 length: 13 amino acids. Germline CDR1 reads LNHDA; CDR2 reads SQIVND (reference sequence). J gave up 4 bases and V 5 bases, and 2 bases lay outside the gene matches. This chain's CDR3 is CASSPAGGYEQYF. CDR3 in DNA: TGTGCCAGTAGTCCAGCGGGAGGGTACGAGCAGTACTTC. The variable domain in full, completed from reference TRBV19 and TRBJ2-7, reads DGGITQSPKYLFRKEGQNVTLSCEQNLNHDAMYWYRQDPGQGLRLIYYSQIVNDFQKGDIAEGYSVSREKKESFPLTVTSAQKNPTAFYLCASSPAGGYEQYFGPGTRLTVT.

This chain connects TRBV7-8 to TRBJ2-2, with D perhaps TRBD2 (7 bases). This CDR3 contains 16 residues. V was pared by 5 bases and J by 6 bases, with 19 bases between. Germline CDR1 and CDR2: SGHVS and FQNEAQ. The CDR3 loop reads CASSLLWGGAPGELFF. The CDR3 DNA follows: TGTGCCAGCAGCCTCCTATGGGGGGGGGCCCCCGGGGAGCTGTTTTTT.

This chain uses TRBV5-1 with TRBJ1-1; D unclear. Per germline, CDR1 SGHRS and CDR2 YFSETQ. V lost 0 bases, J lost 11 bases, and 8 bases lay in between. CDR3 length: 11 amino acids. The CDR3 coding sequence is TGCGCCAGCAGCTTGGGACAAGAGGCTTTCTTT. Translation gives CASSLGQEAFF. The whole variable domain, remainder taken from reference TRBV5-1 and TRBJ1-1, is KAGVTQTPRYLIKTRGQQVTLSCSPISGHRSVSWYQQTPGQGLQFLFEYFSETQRNKGNFPGRFSGRQFSNSRSEMNVSTLELGDSALYLCASSLGQEAFFGQGTRLTVV.

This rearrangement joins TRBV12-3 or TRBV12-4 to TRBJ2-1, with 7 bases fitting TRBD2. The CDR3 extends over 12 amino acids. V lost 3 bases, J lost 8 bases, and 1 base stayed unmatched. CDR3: CASSFSGDEQFF. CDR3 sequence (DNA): TGTGCCAGCAGTTTCAGCGGGGATGAGCAGTTCTTC.

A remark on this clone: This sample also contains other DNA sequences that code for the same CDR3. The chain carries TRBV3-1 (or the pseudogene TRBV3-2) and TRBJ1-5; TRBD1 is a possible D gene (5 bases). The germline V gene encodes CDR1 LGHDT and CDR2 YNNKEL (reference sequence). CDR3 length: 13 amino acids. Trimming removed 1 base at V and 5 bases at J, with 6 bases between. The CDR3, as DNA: TGTGCCAGCAGCCAAGGGGGGGATCAGCCCCAGCATTTT. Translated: CASSQGGDQPQHF.

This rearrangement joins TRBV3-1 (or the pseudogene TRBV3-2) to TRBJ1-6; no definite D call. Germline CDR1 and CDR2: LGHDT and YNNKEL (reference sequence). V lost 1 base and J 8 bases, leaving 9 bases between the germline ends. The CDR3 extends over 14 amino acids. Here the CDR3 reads CASSQVAGDSPLHF. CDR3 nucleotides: TGTGCCAGCAGCCAAGTTGCCGGGGATTCACCCCTCCACTTT.

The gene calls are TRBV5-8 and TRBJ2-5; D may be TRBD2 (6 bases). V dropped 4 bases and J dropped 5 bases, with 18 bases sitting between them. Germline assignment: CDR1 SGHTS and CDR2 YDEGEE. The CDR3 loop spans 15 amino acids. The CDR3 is CASSGGKKDVETQYF. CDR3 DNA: TGTGCCAGCAGCGGGGGGAAAAAGGATGTGGAGACCCAGTACTTC. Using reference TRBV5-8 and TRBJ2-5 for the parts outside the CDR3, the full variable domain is EAGVTQSPTHLIKTRGQQATLRCSPISGHTSVYWYQQALGLGLQFLLWYDEGEERNRGNFPPRFSGRQFPNYSSELNVNALELEDSALYLCASSGGKKDVETQYFGPGTRLLVL.

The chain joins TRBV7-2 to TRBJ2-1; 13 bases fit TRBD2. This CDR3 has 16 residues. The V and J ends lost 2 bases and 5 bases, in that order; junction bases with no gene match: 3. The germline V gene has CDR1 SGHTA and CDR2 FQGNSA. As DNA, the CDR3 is TGTGCCAGCAGCTTATATGGGACTAGCGGGGACAATGAGCAGTTCTTC. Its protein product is CASSLYGTSGDNEQFF.

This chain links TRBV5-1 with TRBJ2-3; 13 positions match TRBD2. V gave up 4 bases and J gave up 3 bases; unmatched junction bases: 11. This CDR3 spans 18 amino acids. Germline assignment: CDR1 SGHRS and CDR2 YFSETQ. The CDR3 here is CASSPGLAGVLGTDTQYF. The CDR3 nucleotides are TGCGCCAGCAGCCCCGGACTAGCGGGAGTCTTAGGGACAGATACGCAGTATTTT.

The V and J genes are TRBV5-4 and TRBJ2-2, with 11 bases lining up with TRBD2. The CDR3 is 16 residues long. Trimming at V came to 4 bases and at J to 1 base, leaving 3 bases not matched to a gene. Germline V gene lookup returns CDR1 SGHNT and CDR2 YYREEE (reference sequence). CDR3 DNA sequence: TGTGCCAGCAGCCGTACTAGCGGGGGGAACACCGGGGAGCTGTTTTTT. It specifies CASSRTSGGNTGELFF.

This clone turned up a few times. The chain's CDR3 is CASSLVQVYNEQFF. Here the CDR3 DNA reads TGTGCCAGCAGCTTAGTTCAGGTTTACAATGAGCAGTTCTTC. The V call is TRBV7-2, the J call TRBJ2-1, with D hard to call. The CDR3 has 14 amino acids. Germline-derived CDR1 and CDR2 are SGHTA and FQGNSA. Deletions cut 1 base from V and 4 bases from J, with 8 bases between.

This CDR3 reads CASTPTGMNTEAFF. The CDR3 DNA sequence: TGTGCCAGCACCCCTACAGGGATGAACACTGAAGCTTTCTTT. The chain carries TRBV5-6 and TRBJ1-1; D is possibly TRBD1 (6 bases). V was shortened by 6 bases and J by 0 bases, with 12 bases between the two germline ends. Germline V gene sequence: CDR1 SGHDT, CDR2 YYEEEE. The CDR3 covers 14 residues.

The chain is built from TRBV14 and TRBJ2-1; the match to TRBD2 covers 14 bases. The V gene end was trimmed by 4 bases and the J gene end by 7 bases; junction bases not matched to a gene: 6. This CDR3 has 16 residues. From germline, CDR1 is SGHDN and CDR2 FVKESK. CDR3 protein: CASSRPGLAGANEQFF. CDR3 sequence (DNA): TGTGCCAGCAGCCGGCCGGGACTAGCGGGGGCAAATGAGCAGTTCTTC. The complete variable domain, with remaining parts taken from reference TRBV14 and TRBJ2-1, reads EAGVTQFPSHSVIEKGQTVTLRCDPISGHDNLYWYRRVMGKEIKFLLHFVKESKQDESGMPNNRFLAERTGGTYSTLKVQPAELEDSGVYFCASSRPGLAGANEQFFGPGTRLTVL.